The clone carrying this T cell receptor beta chain was found many times. Its antigen is not identified. Germline-derived CDR1 and CDR2 are SEHNR and FQNEAQ (reference sequence). This CDR3 is 17 amino acids long. V lost 4 bases, J lost 8 bases, and 11 bases stayed unmatched. Breast cancer patients provided tissue from their axillary draining lymph nodes. The data stem from a study of breast tumors, draining lymph nodes, adjacent tissues. General study points: Most tumor T cells seemingly derive from lymph node, then expand in tumor. Tumor TCR diversity was below lymph nodes but above nontumor tissue. Luminal-like breast cancer showed significantly greater tumor-nontumor repertoire similarity than basal-like breast cancer did. The lymph node origin of tumor T cells was framed as consistent with a hypothesis, not demonstrated.

TCRdb recomputed calls from the multiplex PCR reads with MiXCR, one row per CDR3 protein. The sample has a few hundred thousand distinct CDR3 sequences; around 34% are singletons. This clonotype was sampled from a female donor with breast cancer. Some clones in this sample may be carry-over from other donors' samples. The sequenced material came from axillary lymph node tissue. The chain is built from TRBV7-9 and TRBJ1-4, with 12 nucleotides matching TRBD1. Here the CDR3 DNA reads TGTGCCAGCAGCTCGAACTCGGGACAGGGGGCGAGGGAAAAACTGTTTTTT. Amino acid sequence: CASSSNSGQGAREKLFF. Combining the CDR3 with reference TRBV7-9 and TRBJ1-4 gives the whole variable domain DTGVSQNPRHKITKRGQNVTFRCDPISEHNRLYWYRQTLGQGPEFLTYFQNEAQLEKSRLLSDRFSAERPKGSFSTLEIQRTEQGDSAMYLCASSSNSGQGAREKLFFGSGTQLSVL.